The source of this T cell receptor (beta chain) is a study of blood T cell repertoires in COVID-19. Per the study methods: It was from reference gene primer amplification that nucleated cell counts were estimated. Profiling relied on immunoSEQ multiplex PCR, and the TCRdb table lists in-frame clones only, not all of them. Clone size and the V and J calls come from that table; the DNA yielded D and trimming. In the table there are some 51,000 clones, approximately 90% of which are singletons. This clone was found once. The trim removed 4 bases at V and 5 bases at J, leaving 5 bases unmatched. Germline lookup yields CDR1 MRHNA and CDR2 SNTAGT. This CDR3 contains 16 residues.

The sequence derives from a man aged 45-65 years with acute or convalescent COVID-19. V and J are TRBV6-4 and TRBJ1-6, with 10 bases fitting TRBD1. The specimen sequenced was peripheral blood. This chain's CDR3 is CASSATGGGDNSPLHF. The CDR3, as DNA: TGTGCCAGCAGTGCGACAGGGGGCGGGGATAATTCACCCCTCCACTTT.